This entry features one T cell receptor beta chain sequence. In the original analysis: Amplifying reference gene primers gave estimates of nucleated cell counts. Produced via immunoSEQ multiplex PCR; TCRdb's table is partial and in-frame only. The V and J calls and clone size come from that table; D and trimming were worked out from the DNA. In the table there are about 190,000 clones, 80% of which are singletons. This entry is derived from a study of blood T cell repertoires in COVID-19. Background on the study: The study drew acute and convalescent COVID-19 samples from the United States, Italy and Spain. T cells, B-cell-depleted T cells, or PBMCs provided the cDNA or gDNA that served as material.

Trimming stripped 5 bases from V and 3 bases from J, with 5 bases between. CDR3 length: 11 residues. The source of this sequence is a man in his fifties or sixties with acute or convalescent COVID-19. The specimen was peripheral blood. The chain carries TRBV12-3 or TRBV12-4 and TRBJ2-7; unclear D gene. The DNA of the CDR3 is TGTGCCAGCAGTGTCGGCTACGAGCAGTACTTC. Encoded protein: CASSVGYEQYF.